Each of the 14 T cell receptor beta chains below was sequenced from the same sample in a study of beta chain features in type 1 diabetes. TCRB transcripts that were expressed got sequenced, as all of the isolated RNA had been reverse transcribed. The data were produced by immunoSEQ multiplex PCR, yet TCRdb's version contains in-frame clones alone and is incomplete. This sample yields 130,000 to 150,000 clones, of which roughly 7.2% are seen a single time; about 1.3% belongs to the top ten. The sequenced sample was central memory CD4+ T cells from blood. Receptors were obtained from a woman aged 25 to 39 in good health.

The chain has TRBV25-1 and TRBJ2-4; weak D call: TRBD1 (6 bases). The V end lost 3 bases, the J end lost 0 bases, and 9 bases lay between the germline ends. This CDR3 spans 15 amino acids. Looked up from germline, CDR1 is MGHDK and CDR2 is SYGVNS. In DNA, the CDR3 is TGTGCCAGCAGTGACACAGGGCTAGCCAAAAACATTCAGTACTTC. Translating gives CASSDTGLAKNIQYF.

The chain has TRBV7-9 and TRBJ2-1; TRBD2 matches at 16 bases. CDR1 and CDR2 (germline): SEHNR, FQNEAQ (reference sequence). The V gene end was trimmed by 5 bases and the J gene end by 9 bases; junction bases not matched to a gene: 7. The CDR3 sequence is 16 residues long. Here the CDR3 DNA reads TGTGCCAGCAGCAGGGGACTAGCGGGAGGGCAAGGTGAGCAGTTCTTC. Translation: CASSRGLAGGQGEQFF.

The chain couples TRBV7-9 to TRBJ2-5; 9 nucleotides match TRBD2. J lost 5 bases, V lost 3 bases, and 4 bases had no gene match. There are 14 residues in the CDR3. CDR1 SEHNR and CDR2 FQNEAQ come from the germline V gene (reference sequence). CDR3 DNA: TGTGCCAGCAGCTTCCGGACTAGCGATGAGACCCAGTACTTC. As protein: CASSFRTSDETQYF.

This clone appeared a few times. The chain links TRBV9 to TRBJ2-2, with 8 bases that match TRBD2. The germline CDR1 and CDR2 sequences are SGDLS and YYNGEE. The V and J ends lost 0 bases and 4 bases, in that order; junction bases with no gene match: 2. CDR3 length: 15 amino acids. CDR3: CASSVVAGPTGELFF. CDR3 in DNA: TGTGCCAGCAGCGTAGTAGCGGGGCCCACCGGGGAGCTGTTTTTT.

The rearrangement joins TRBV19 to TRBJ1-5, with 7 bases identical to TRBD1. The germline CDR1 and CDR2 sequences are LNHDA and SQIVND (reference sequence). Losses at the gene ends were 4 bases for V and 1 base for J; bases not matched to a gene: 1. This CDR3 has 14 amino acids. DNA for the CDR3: TGTGCCAGTAGTACGGGACAGAGCAATCAGCCCCAGCATTTT. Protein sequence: CASSTGQSNQPQHF.

CDR3 loop: CASSVASGSQSYEQYF. CDR3 DNA sequence: TGTGCCAGCAGCGTTGCTAGCGGGAGTCAATCCTACGAGCAGTACTTC. The chain links TRBV9 to TRBJ2-7, with TRBD2 matching 10 bases. Germline V CDR1 and CDR2: SGDLS, YYNGEE. This CDR3 region has 16 residues. V trimming: 2 bases; J trimming: 1 base; junction bases outside the gene matches: 6.

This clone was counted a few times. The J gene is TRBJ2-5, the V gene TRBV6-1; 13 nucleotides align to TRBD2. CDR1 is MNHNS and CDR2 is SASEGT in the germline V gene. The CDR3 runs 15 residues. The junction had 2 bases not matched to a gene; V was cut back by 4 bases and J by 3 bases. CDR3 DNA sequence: TGTGCCAGCAGTGGGACTAGCGGGAGAGAAGAGACCCAGTACTTC. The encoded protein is CASSGTSGREETQYF.

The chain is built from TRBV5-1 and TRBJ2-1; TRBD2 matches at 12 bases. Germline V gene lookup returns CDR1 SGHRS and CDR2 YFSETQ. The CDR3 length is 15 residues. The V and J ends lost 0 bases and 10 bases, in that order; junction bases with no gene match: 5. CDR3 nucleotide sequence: TGCGCCAGCAGCTTGGTGACTAGCGGGAGCGGGGAGCAGTTCTTC. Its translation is CASSLVTSGSGEQFF. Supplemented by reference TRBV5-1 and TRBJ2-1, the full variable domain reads KAGVTQTPRYLIKTRGQQVTLSCSPISGHRSVSWYQQTPGQGLQFLFEYFSETQRNKGNFPGRFSGRQFSNSRSEMNVSTLELGDSALYLCASSLVTSGSGEQFFGPGTRLTVL.

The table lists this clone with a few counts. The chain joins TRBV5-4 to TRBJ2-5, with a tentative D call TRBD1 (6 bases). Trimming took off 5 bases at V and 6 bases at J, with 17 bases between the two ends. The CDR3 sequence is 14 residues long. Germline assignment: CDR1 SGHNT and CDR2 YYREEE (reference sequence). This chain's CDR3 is CASRATGLAQTQYF. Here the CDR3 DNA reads TGTGCCAGCAGGGCTACAGGGCTCGCCCAGACCCAGTACTTC.

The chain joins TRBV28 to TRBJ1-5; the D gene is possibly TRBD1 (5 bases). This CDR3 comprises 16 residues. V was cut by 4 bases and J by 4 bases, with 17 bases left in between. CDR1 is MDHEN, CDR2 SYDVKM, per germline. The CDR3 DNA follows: TGTGCCAGCAGTTCCCGCAGGAGGGGAGGTAATCAGCCCCAGCATTTT. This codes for CASSSRRRGGNQPQHF.

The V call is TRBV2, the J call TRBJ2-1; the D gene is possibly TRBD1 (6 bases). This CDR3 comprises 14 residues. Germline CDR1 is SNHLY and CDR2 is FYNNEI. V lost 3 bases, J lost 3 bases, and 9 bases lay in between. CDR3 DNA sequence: TGTGCCAGCAGTGACAGGGGTTTCTACAATGAGCAGTTCTTC. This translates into CASSDRGFYNEQFF.

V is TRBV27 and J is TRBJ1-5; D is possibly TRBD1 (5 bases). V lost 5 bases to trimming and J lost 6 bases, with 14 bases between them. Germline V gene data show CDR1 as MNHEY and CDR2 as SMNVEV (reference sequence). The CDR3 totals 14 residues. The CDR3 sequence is CASSVQGLGQPQHF. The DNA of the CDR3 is TGTGCCAGCAGTGTCCAGGGCCTGGGTCAGCCCCAGCATTTT.

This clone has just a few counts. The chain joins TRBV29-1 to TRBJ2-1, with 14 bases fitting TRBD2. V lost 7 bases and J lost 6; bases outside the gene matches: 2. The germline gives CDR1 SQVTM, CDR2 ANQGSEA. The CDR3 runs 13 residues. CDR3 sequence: CSATSGRVNEQFF. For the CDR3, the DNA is TGCAGCGCGACTAGCGGGAGGGTCAATGAGCAGTTCTTC.

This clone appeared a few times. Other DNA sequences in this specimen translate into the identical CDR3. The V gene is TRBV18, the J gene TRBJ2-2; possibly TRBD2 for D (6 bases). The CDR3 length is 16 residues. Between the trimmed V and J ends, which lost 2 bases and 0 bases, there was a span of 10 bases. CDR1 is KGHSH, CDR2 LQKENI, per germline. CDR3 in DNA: TGTGCCAGCTCACCAGCCAGACTAGCGAACACCGGGGAGCTGTTTTTT. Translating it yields CASSPARLANTGELFF.